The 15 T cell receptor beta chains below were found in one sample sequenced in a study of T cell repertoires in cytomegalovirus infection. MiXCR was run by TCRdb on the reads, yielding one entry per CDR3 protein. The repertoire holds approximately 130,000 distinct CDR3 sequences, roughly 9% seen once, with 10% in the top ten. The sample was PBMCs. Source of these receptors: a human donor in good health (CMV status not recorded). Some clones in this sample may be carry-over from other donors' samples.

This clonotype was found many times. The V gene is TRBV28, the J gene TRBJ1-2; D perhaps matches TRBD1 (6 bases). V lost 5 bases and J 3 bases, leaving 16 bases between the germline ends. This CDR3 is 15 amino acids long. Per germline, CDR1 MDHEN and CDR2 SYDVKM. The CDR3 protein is CASSGPRGPYYGYTF. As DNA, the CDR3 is TGTGCCAGCAGTGGGCCTCGGGGGCCCTACTATGGCTACACCTTC.

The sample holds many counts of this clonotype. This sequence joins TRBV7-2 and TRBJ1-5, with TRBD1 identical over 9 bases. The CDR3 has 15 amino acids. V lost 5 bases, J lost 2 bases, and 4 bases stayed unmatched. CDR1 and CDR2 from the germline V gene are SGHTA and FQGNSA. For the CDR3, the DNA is TGTGCCAGCAGCCCACAGGGGGCGCGCAATCAGCCCCAGCATTTT. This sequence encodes CASSPQGARNQPQHF.

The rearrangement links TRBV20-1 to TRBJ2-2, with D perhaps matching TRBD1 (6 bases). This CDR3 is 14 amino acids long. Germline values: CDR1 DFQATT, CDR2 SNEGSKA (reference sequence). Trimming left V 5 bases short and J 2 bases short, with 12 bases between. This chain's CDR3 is CSALSGGNTGELFF. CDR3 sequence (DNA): TGCAGTGCTTTGAGTGGGGGCAACACCGGGGAGCTGTTTTTT.

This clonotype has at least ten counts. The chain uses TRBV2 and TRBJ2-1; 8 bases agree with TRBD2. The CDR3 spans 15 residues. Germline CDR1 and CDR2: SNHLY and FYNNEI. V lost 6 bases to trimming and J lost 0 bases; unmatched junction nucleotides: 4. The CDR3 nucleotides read TGTGCCAGCAGGCCCGGGGGGGCCTCCTACAATGAGCAGTTCTTC. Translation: CASRPGGASYNEQFF.

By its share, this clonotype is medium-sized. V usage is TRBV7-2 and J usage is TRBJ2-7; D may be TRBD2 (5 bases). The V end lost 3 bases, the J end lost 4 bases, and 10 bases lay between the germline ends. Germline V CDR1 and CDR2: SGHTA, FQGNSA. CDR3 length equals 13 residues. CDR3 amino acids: CASSFFTSYEQYF. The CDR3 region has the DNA TGTGCCAGCAGCTTCTTCACTAGTTACGAGCAGTACTTC.

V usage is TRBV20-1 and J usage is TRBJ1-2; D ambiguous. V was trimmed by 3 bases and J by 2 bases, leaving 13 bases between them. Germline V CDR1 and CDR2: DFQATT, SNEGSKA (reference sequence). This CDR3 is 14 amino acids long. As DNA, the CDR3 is TGCAGTGCTAGCTCCGGAGCGGGCAACTATGGCTACACCTTC. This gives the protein CSASSGAGNYGYTF.

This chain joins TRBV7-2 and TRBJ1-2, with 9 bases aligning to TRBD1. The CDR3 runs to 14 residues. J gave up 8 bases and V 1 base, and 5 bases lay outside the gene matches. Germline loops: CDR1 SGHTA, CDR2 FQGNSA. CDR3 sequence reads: CASSLVGTGSGYTF. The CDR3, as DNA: TGTGCCAGCAGCTTAGTTGGGACAGGGAGCGGCTACACCTTC.

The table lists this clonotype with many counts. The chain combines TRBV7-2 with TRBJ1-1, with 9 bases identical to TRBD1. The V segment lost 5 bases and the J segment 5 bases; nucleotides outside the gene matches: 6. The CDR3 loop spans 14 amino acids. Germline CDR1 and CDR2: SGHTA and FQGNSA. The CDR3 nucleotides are TGTGCCAGCAGCCCACAGGGGGCGCGGACTGAAGCTTTCTTT. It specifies CASSPQGARTEAFF.

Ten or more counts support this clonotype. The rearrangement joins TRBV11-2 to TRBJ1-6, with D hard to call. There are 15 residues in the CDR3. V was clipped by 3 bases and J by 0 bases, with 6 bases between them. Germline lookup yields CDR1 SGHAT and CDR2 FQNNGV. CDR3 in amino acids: CASSFGDSYNSPLHF. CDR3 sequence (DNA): TGTGCCAGCAGCTTCGGGGACTCCTATAATTCACCCCTCCACTTT.

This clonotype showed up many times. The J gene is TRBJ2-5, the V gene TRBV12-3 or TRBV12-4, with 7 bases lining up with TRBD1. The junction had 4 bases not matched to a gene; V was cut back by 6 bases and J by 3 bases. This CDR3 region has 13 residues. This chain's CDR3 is CASRTGTEETQYF. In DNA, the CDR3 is TGTGCCAGCAGGACCGGGACAGAAGAGACCCAGTACTTC.

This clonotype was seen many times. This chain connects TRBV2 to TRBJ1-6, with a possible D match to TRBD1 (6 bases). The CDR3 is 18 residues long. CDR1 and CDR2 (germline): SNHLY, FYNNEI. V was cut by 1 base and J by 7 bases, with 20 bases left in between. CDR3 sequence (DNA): TGTGCCAGCAGTGAAGATGCCTCCCGGACAGCCTCAAATTCACCCCTCCACTTT. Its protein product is CASSEDASRTASNSPLHF.

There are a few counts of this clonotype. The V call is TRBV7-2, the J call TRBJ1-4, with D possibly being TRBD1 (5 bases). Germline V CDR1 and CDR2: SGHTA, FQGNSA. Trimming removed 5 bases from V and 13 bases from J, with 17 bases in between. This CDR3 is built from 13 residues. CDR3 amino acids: CASSPNRGDGLFF. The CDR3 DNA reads TGTGCCAGCAGCCCCAACCGGGGGGATGGACTGTTTTTT.

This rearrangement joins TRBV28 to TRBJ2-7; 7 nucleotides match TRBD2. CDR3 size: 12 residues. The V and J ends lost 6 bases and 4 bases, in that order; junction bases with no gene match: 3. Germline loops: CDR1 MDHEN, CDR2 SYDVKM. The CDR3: CASSWGGYEQYF. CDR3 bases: TGTGCCAGCAGCTGGGGGGGTTACGAGCAGTACTTC.

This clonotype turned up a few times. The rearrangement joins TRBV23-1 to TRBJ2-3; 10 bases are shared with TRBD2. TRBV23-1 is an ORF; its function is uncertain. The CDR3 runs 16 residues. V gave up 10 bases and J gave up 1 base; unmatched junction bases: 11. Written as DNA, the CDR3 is TGCGCCACGTTCCCGTCTAGCGGGGGCGGCACAGATACGCAGTATTTT. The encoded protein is CATFPSSGGGTDTQYF.

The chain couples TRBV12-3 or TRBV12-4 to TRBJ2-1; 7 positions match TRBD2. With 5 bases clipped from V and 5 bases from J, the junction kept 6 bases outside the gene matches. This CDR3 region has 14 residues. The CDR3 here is CASSEYGRNNEQFF. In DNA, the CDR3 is TGTGCCAGCAGTGAATACGGGAGGAACAATGAGCAGTTCTTC.